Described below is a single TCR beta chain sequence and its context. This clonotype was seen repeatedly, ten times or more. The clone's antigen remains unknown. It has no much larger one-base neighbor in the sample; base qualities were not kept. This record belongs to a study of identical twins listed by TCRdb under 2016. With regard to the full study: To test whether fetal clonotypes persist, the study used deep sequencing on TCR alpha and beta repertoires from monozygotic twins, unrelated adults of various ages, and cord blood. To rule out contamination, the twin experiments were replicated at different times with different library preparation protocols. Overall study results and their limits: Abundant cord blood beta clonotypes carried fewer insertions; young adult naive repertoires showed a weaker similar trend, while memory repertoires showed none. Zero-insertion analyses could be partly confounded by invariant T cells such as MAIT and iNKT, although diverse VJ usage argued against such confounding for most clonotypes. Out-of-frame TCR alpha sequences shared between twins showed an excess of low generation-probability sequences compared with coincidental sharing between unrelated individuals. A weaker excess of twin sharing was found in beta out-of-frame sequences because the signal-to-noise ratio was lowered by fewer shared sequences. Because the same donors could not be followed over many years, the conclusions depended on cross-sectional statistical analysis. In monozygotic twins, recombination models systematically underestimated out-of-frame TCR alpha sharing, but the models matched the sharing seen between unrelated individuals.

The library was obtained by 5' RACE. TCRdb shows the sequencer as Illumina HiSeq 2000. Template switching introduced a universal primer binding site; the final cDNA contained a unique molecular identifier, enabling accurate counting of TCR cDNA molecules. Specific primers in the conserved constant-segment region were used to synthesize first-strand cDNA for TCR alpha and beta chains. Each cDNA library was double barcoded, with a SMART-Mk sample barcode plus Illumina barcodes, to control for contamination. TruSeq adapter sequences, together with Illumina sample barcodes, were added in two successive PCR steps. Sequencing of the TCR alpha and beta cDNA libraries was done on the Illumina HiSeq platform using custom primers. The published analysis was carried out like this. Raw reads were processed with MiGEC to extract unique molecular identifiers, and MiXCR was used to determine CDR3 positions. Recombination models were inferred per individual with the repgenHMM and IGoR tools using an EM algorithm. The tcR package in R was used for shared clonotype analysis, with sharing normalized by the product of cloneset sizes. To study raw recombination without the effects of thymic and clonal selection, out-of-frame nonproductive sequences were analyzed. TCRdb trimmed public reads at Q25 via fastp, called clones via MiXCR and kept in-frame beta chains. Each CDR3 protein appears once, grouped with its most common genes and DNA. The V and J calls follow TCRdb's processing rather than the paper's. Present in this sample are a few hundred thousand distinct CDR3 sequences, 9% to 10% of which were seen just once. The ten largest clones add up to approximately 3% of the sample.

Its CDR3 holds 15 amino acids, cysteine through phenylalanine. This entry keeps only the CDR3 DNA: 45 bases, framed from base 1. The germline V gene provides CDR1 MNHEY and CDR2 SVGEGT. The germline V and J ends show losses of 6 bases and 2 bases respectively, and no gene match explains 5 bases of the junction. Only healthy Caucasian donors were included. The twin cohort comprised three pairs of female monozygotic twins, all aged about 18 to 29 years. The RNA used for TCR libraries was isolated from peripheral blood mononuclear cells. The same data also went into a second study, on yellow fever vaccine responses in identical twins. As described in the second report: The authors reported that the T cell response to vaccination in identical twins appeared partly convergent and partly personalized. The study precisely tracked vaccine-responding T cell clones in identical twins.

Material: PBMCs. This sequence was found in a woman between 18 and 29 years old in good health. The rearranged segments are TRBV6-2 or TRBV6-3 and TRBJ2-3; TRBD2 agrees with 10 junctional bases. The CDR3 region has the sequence CASRRLAGPTDTQYF. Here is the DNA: TGTGCCAGCAGGAGACTAGCGGGTCCCACAGATACGCAGTATTTT.